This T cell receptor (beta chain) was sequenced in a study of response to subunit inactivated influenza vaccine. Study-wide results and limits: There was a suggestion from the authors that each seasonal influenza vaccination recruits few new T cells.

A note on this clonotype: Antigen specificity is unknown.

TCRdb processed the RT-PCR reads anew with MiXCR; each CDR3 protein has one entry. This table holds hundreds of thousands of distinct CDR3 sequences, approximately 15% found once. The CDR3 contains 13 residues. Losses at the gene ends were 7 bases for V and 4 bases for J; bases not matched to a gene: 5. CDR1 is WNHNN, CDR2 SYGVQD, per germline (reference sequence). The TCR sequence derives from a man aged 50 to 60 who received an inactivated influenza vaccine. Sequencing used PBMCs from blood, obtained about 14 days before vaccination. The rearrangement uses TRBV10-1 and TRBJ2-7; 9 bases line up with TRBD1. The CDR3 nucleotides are TGCGCCAGCAAGGGACAGGGTACTTACGAGCAGTACTTC. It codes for CASKGQGTYEQYF.